Presented here are 23 T cell receptor beta chains from one specimen sequenced in a study of CD8+ T cells in alopecia areata. Extraction of RNA preceded its reverse transcription into cDNA, which served as the sequencing template. Libraries were prepared by immunoSEQ multiplex PCR; TCRdb keeps only in-frame clonotypes and omits some of them. The sample has roughly 130,000 clones; 50% to 60% are singletons. The sample in question was CD4+ T cells sorted from blood, obtained at week 0. All receptors come from a human donor with alopecia areata.

The rearrangement uses TRBV6-1 and TRBJ1-5; D not certain. The V end was cut by 4 bases, the J end by 2 bases, with 9 bases between. There are 14 residues in the CDR3. Germline loops: CDR1 MNHNS, CDR2 SASEGT. The CDR3 here is CASSGAGGNQPQHF. The CDR3 nucleotides are TGTGCCAGCAGTGGGGCGGGTGGCAATCAGCCCCAGCATTTT.

This chain connects TRBV4-3 to TRBJ2-5; D possibly corresponds to TRBD1 (6 bases). The CDR3 covers 15 residues. Germline CDR1 is LGHNA and CDR2 is YSLEER. V lost 0 bases and J 1 base, leaving 9 bases between the germline ends. CDR3 sequence reads: CASSQDLRGQETQYF. In DNA form, the CDR3 reads TGCGCCAGCAGCCAAGACCTCAGGGGCCAAGAGACCCAGTACTTC.

The chain has TRBV19 and TRBJ1-2; a possible D gene is TRBD1 (5 bases). Germline loops: CDR1 LNHDA, CDR2 SQIVND (reference sequence). Trimming cost V 5 bases and J 0 bases, with 13 bases left between them. CDR3 size: 15 residues. Here the CDR3 DNA reads TGTGCCAGTAGTCGAGAGGGGACGGCTAACTATGGCTACACCTTC. It encodes CASSREGTANYGYTF.

A word on this clone: Other DNA sequences of this sample code for an identical CDR3. J is TRBJ1-2 and V is TRBV25-1, with D hard to call. Between the trimmed V and J ends, which lost 4 bases and 5 bases, there was a span of 8 bases. The germline V gene encodes CDR1 MGHDK and CDR2 SYGVNS. The CDR3 extends over 12 amino acids. For the CDR3, the DNA is TGTGCCAGCAGTGGGGGATATTATGGCTACACCTTC. This sequence encodes CASSGGYYGYTF.

The chain links TRBV5-1 to TRBJ2-1; perhaps D is TRBD1 or TRBD2 (5 bases each). V was shortened by 5 bases and J by 3 bases, with 9 bases between the two germline ends. CDR1 is SGHRS, CDR2 YFSETQ, per germline. This CDR3 has 13 residues. This CDR3 reads CASSMGVYNEQFF. The CDR3, as DNA: TGCGCCAGCAGTATGGGGGTCTACAATGAGCAGTTCTTC. Looking up the rest from reference TRBV5-1 and TRBJ2-1 gives the full variable domain: KAGVTQTPRYLIKTRGQQVTLSCSPISGHRSVSWYQQTPGQGLQFLFEYFSETQRNKGNFPGRFSGRQFSNSRSEMNVSTLELGDSALYLCASSMGVYNEQFFGPGTRLTVL.

This clone was observed a few times. This chain links TRBV7-2 with TRBJ2-5, with D perhaps matching TRBD1 (6 bases). Germline V lookup: CDR1 SGHTA, CDR2 FQGNSA. This CDR3 has 15 amino acids. Trimming took 4 bases from V and 9 from J, leaving 21 bases between them. DNA of the CDR3: TGTGCCAGCAGCTCCCAACCCGGGCCTTCAGGGGCCCAGTACTTC. Its protein is CASSSQPGPSGAQYF. Complete variable domain (other parts from reference TRBV7-2 and TRBJ2-5): GAGVSQSPSNKVTEKGKDVELRCDPISGHTALYWYRQSLGQGLEFLIYFQGNSAPDKSGLPSDRFSAERTGGSVSTLTIQRTQQEDSAVYLCASSSQPGPSGAQYFGPGTRLLVL.

The chain is built from TRBV6-5 and TRBJ2-1; 11 bases align to TRBD1. CDR1 and CDR2 (germline): MNHEY, SVGAGI. The trim removed 4 bases at V and 4 bases at J, leaving 3 bases unmatched. There are 15 residues in the CDR3. Written as DNA, the CDR3 is TGTGCCAGCAGTTCCGGACAGGGGGCTTACAATGAGCAGTTCTTC. Encoded protein: CASSSGQGAYNEQFF.

This chain's CDR3 is CASSRGQEVNIQYF. The CDR3 nucleotides are TGTGCCAGCTCCCGCGGACAGGAAGTAAACATTCAGTACTTC. The genes are TRBV18 and TRBJ2-4; 7 nucleotides agree with TRBD1. The germline CDR1 and CDR2 sequences are KGHSH and LQKENI. V lost 6 bases to trimming and J lost 6 bases; unmatched junction nucleotides: 8. The CDR3 is made up of 14 amino acids.

This clone counts as medium-sized. The chain employs TRBV19 and TRBJ2-7; 11 positions match TRBD2. The ends lost 3 bases at V and 6 bases at J; junction bases unmatched: 16. CDR1 is LNHDA, CDR2 SQIVND, per germline (reference sequence). CDR3 length equals 18 residues. DNA of the CDR3: TGTGCCAGTAGTATGGCCGGGACTAGCGGAGCCTCCTTCGTCGAGCAGTACTTC. Protein product: CASSMAGTSGASFVEQYF.

Details on this clone: Other nucleotide sequences from this sample produce the same CDR3. The chain carries TRBV19 and TRBJ1-2; unclear D gene. Germline-derived CDR1 and CDR2 are LNHDA and SQIVND (reference sequence). This CDR3 has 12 amino acids. V was trimmed by 1 base and J by 8 bases, leaving 8 bases between them. CDR3 protein: CASSIGPGGYTF. CDR3 nucleotides: TGTGCCAGTAGTATAGGACCTGGGGGCTACACCTTC.

The V gene is TRBV7-8, the J gene TRBJ2-1, with 7 bases identical to TRBD2. The junction had 13 bases not matched to a gene; V was cut back by 7 bases and J by 7 bases. CDR3 size: 15 residues. In germline, CDR1 is SGHVS, CDR2 FQNEAQ. CDR3 loop: CASTWAVGGKNEQFF. In nucleotides, the CDR3 is TGTGCCAGCACCTGGGCTGTGGGGGGGAAGAATGAGCAGTTCTTC.

This chain connects TRBV7-9 to TRBJ2-2, with D hard to call. CDR1 and CDR2 from the germline V gene are SEHNR and FQNEAQ (reference sequence). The CDR3 contains 14 residues. The germline V and J ends were trimmed by 1 base and 1 base, with 4 bases remaining between them. The CDR3 DNA reads as TGTGCCAGCAGCTTAGGGCAGAACACCGGGGAGCTGTTTTTT. Translated, it gives CASSLGQNTGELFF.

This rearrangement joins TRBV18 to TRBJ1-2; D perhaps matches TRBD1 (5 bases). Germline V gene lookup returns CDR1 KGHSH and CDR2 LQKENI. This CDR3 spans 16 amino acids. Trimming removed 4 bases from V and 4 bases from J, with 19 bases in between. Here the CDR3 DNA reads TGTGCCAGCTCACTCGAAAAGGGGCAGGCGACCTATGGCTACACCTTC. Its translation: CASSLEKGQATYGYTF.

The chain couples TRBV7-2 to TRBJ2-1; D remains unclear. This CDR3 region has 13 residues. Trimming cost V 1 base and J 9 bases, with 10 bases left between them. Germline V gives CDR1 SGHTA, CDR2 FQGNSA. CDR3: CASSLVVGAEQFF. CDR3 DNA sequence: TGTGCCAGCAGCTTAGTAGTTGGTGCTGAGCAGTTCTTC.

The CDR3 sequence is CASSVGAGGPSDTQYF. The CDR3 nucleotides read TGTGCCAGCAGCGTAGGAGCGGGGGGGCCGTCAGATACGCAGTATTTT. The chain links TRBV9 to TRBJ2-3; 10 bases align to TRBD2. J lost 4 bases, V lost 0 bases, and 5 bases had no gene match. Germline V gene lookup returns CDR1 SGDLS and CDR2 YYNGEE. This CDR3 region has 16 residues.

Remarks on this clone: One junction end does not reproduce the germline sequence, and a read error may be involved. The gene calls are TRBV4-2 and TRBJ1-2; D call uncertain. CDR3 length: 16 residues. Looked up from germline, CDR1 is LGHNA and CDR2 is YNFKEQ. In DNA, the CDR3 is TGTGCCAGCAGCCAAGATCAGCAAGACCCCAACTCTGGCTACACCTTC. Translation: CASSQDQQDPNSGYTF.

This clone was seen more than once but under ten times. V usage is TRBV29-1 and J usage is TRBJ2-1, with 13 bases lining up with TRBD2. Per germline, CDR1 SQVTM and CDR2 ANQGSEA. This CDR3 has 17 residues. J gave up 6 bases and V 6 bases, and 14 bases lay outside the gene matches. In DNA, the CDR3 is TGCAGCGTGCCCGGGACTAGCGGGATGTTGGTCATCAATGAGCAGTTCTTC. It specifies CSVPGTSGMLVINEQFF.

The chain couples TRBV6-6 to TRBJ2-7; 13 bases agree with TRBD2. This CDR3 region has 15 residues. The germline CDR1 and CDR2 sequences are MNHNY and SVGAGI (reference sequence). V shed 6 bases and J 5 bases; nucleotides not matched to a gene: 7. CDR3 bases: TGTGCCAGCAGCTCGACCGGGACTAGCGGGGACGAGCAGTACTTC. Translating gives CASSSTGTSGDEQYF.

This sequence joins TRBV29-1 and TRBJ2-5; D may be TRBD2 (5 bases). TRBJ2-7 explains the end of the DNA better; the J call may be wrong. Germline V CDR1 and CDR2: SQVTM, ANQGSEA. The CDR3 spans 14 residues. The CDR3 protein is CSVWTDTSSYEQYF. In DNA, the CDR3 is TGCAGCGTTTGGACTGATACCAGCTCCTACGAGCAGTACTTC.

This clone showed up just a few times. CDR3 DNA sequence: TGTGCCAGCGGACAGGCCTATGAAGAGACCCAGTACTTC. Its translation: CASGQAYEETQYF. The chain combines TRBV2 with TRBJ2-5; 7 bases match TRBD1. Germline V lookup: CDR1 SNHLY, CDR2 FYNNEI. V lost 8 bases, J lost 3 bases, and 6 bases stayed unmatched. This CDR3 has 13 amino acids.

J is TRBJ1-1 and V is TRBV5-1, with 11 positions matching TRBD1. CDR3 size: 15 residues. Germline CDR1 is SGHRS and CDR2 is YFSETQ. V lost 3 bases and J lost 4; bases outside the gene matches: 5. CDR3 nucleotide sequence: TGCGCCAGCAGCTCCGGGACAGGGGGTGGCACTGAAGCTTTCTTT. Encoded protein: CASSSGTGGGTEAFF.

V usage is TRBV6-5 and J usage is TRBJ2-7; 9 bases agree with TRBD1. From germline, CDR1 is MNHEY and CDR2 SVGAGI. This CDR3 is 13 amino acids long. The V and J ends lost 6 bases and 4 bases, in that order; junction bases with no gene match: 4. In DNA form, the CDR3 reads TGTGCCAGCAGCCGGGACAGGGCTTACGAGCAGTACTTC. This sequence encodes CASSRDRAYEQYF.

The V gene is TRBV5-1, the J gene TRBJ2-1; no clear D gene. The CDR3 sequence is 14 residues long. Germline CDR1 reads SGHRS; CDR2 reads YFSETQ. Trimming took 0 bases from V and 8 from J, leaving 12 bases between them. The CDR3 nucleotides read TGCGCCAGCAGCTTGGGCCAGGAAGGCGATGAGCAGTTCTTC. Protein product: CASSLGQEGDEQFF.